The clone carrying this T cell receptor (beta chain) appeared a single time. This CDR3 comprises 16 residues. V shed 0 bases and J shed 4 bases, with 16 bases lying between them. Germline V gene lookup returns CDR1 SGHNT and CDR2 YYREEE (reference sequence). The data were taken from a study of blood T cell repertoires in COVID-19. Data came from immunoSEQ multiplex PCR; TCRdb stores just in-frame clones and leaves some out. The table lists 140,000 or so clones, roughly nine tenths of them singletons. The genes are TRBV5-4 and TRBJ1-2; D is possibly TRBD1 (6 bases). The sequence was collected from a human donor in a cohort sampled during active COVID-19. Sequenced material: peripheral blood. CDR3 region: CASSLERGGRGYGYTF. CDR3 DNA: TGTGCCAGCAGCTTGGAGAGGGGGGGCCGTGGCTATGGCTACACCTTC.